A selection of T cell receptor beta chains follows, all from one sample in a study of T cell clonotyping in hematopoietic cell transplantation. The assay was immunoSEQ multiplex PCR, and TCRdb's table has in-frame clones only and misses some. The sample carries more than 10,000 clones, approximately 67% recorded once. Material: peripheral blood mononuclear cells, obtained 180 days after allogeneic stem cell transplant. These receptors were collected from a male patient between 55 and 70 years old who had an allogeneic stem cell transplant from an unrelated donor, so the T cells may come from the graft donor. Some clones in this sample may be carry-over from other donors' samples. Both conserved end residues are part of each CDR3. D genes are given only for firm matches. Expanded clones get a size class; other rows say once, few or many, or leave the size out.

size | D | J | V | DNA | CDR3
once | - | TRBJ1-4 | TRBV30 | TGTGCCTGGAGCGGAGGAGCCCGGGACGCAACTAATGAAAAACTGTTTTTT | CAWSGGARDATNEKLFF
few | - | TRBJ2-4 | TRBV30 | TGTGCCTGGGCCCGGGAAAACATTCAGTACTTC | CAWARENIQYF
few | TRBD1 | TRBJ1-2 | TRBV4-1 | TGCGCCAGCAGCCTAGGTATACGGGACAGGGTCAACTATGGCTACACCTTC | CASSLGIRDRVNYGYTF
- | - | TRBJ2-6 | TRBV25-1 | TGTGCCAGCAGTGCAATCCGCTCTGGGGCCAACGTCCTGACTTTC | CASSAIRSGANVLTF
few | - | TRBJ2-7 | TRBV10-3 | TGTGCCATCAGTGAAGACTCCTACGAGCAGTACTTC | CAISEDSYEQYF
- | - | TRBJ2-7 | TRBV6-1 | TGTGCCAGCAGTGATTATACCTACGAGCAGTACTTC | CASSDYTYEQYF
once | - | TRBJ2-7 | TRBV25-1 | TGTGCCAGCAGTGACCTGGGGCAGTCACACGAGCAGTACTTC | CASSDLGQSHEQYF
- | - | TRBJ1-5 | TRBV27 | TGTGCCAGCATGATAGGACCGGGAAATCAGCCCCAGCATTTT | CASMIGPGNQPQHF
- | - | TRBJ1-1 | TRBV27 | TGTGCCAGCAGGTCCTCAGGGAGGGCGAACACTGAAGCTTTCTTT | CASRSSGRANTEAFF
- | TRBD2 | TRBJ2-7 | TRBV27 | TGTGCCAGCAGCCCCCCGGGGGGTGACGAGCAGTACTTC | CASSPPGGDEQYF
- | - | TRBJ2-1 | TRBV27 | TGTGCCAGCAGTTTGGGACTGAAGTACAATGAGCAGTTCTTC | CASSLGLKYNEQFF
few | - | TRBJ2-2 | TRBV6-5 | TGTGCCAGCAGTTATGGAGATAACACCGGGGAGCTGTTTTTT | CASSYGDNTGELFF
large | - | TRBJ1-5 | TRBV6-5 | TGTGCCAGCAGCTTCGACAGGACTCAGCCCCAGCATTTT | CASSFDRTQPQHF
- | TRBD1 | TRBJ2-7 | TRBV27 | TGTGCCAGCAGGACAGGGGCGATCAACGAGCAGTACTTC | CASRTGAINEQYF
- | - | TRBJ1-5 | TRBV7-9 | TGTGCCAGCAGCCCCGGGGTCCTTCAGCCCCAGCATTTT | CASSPGVLQPQHF
- | - | TRBJ2-7 | TRBV6-1 | TGTGCCAGCAGTGAATCTGGACTACAGTACTTC | CASSESGLQYF
- | TRBD1 | TRBJ2-7 | TRBV9 | TGTGCCAGCAGCGCCCTGACAGGGACCGAGCAGTACTTC | CASSALTGTEQYF
- | TRBD2 | TRBJ2-3 | TRBV5-1 | TGCGCCAGCAGCTTTTACGGGGGGAGCACAGATACGCAGTATTTT | CASSFYGGSTDTQYF
few | TRBD1 | TRBJ1-6 | TRBV9 | TGTGCCAGAGGGGACAGCTATAATTCACCCCTCCACTTT | CARGDSYNSPLHF
- | - | TRBJ1-1 | TRBV27 | TGTGCCAGCAGAGCAGGGGTTAGGGCTTTCTTT | CASRAGVRAFF
- | - | TRBJ1-5 | TRBV2 | TGTGCCAGCAGTGAAGGACCGGGCGGGCTGCCCCAGCATTTT | CASSEGPGGLPQHF
- | - | TRBJ1-5 | TRBV5-5 | TGTGCCAGCAGCTTGGCCCACAATCAGCCCCAGCATTTT | CASSLAHNQPQHF
- | - | TRBJ1-2 | TRBV7-9 | TGTGCCAGCAGCTTATTTGATGCGAATGGCTACACCTTC | CASSLFDANGYTF
- | - | TRBJ2-7 | TRBV30 | TGTGCCTGGAGCGCCCGGATTGACGAGCAGTACTTC | CAWSARIDEQYF
few | - | TRBJ2-1 | TRBV6-6 | TGTGCCAGCGCGGGGACATACAATGAGCAGTTCTTC | CASAGTYNEQFF
- | - | TRBJ2-7 | TRBV7-2 | TGTGCCAGCAGCTTCGGGACTCCCTCCTACGAGCAGTACTTC | CASSFGTPSYEQYF
few | - | TRBJ2-5 | TRBV7-2 | TGTGCCAGCAGCTTAGGGGGGGAAGAGACCCAGTACTTC | CASSLGGEETQYF
- | TRBD2 | TRBJ2-4 | TRBV7-8 | TGTGCCAGCAGTTCCCCGGCCAATGGCGGGGGGATGGTAAACATTCAGTACTTC | CASSSPANGGGMVNIQYF
- | - | TRBJ2-1 | TRBV29-1 | TGCAGCGTAGAGACTCCACGCCTGTCCGAGCAGTTCTTC | CSVETPRLSEQFF
once | - | TRBJ2-7 | TRBV6-5 | TGTGCCAGCACCAACGGAGGGGAGCAGTACTTC | CASTNGGEQYF
- | TRBD2 | TRBJ2-3 | TRBV6-4 | TGTGCCAGCAGTGAGCGGGGGGGCACAGATACGCAGTATTTT | CASSERGGTDTQYF
- | TRBD2 | TRBJ2-7 | TRBV9 | TGTGCCAGCAGCCCTCCCGGGGGGGGAGCAGCGGAGCAGTACTTC | CASSPPGGGAAEQYF
- | - | TRBJ1-6 | TRBV28 | TGTGCCAGCAGTTTGCAGGCCTCACCCCTCCACTTT | CASSLQASPLHF
- | - | TRBJ2-7 | TRBV5-6 | TGTGCCAGCAGCTTGCTAGGCAGGAGGACCGAGCAGTACTTC | CASSLLGRRTEQYF
- | - | TRBJ1-1 | TRBV30 | TGTGCCTGGAGCGACAGGACTGAAGCCTTCTTT | CAWSDRTEAFF
- | - | TRBJ1-5 | TRBV4-1 | TGCGCCAGCAGCCTAGTCTTTGGTCAGCCCCAGCATTTT | CASSLVFGQPQHF
- | - | TRBJ1-1 | TRBV5-1 | TGCGCCAGCAGCTCCCCAGGGATGAACACTGAAGCTTTCTTT | CASSSPGMNTEAFF
- | - | TRBJ1-1 | TRBV5-4 | TGTGCCAGCAGCTCCCCCCTGAACTCGAACACTGAAGCTTTCTTT | CASSSPLNSNTEAFF
- | - | TRBJ1-3 | TRBV28 | TGTGCCATCCCTTTTGGGGTCACCATATATTTT | CAIPFGVTIYF
- | - | TRBJ2-6 | TRBV4-1 | TGCGCCAGCAGCCGCCCCGAACCTGGGGCCAACGTCCTGACTTTC | CASSRPEPGANVLTF
- | TRBD1 | TRBJ1-1 | TRBV30 | TGTGCCTCCGACAGGGCCCAAAGTGAAGCTTTCTTT | CASDRAQSEAFF
- | TRBD1 | TRBJ1-5 | TRBV19 | TGTGCCAGTAGTATCGCCGGGACAGGGGGCCGCAATCAGCCCCAGCATTTT | CASSIAGTGGRNQPQHF
- | - | TRBJ1-2 | TRBV6-1 | TGTGCCAGCAGTGAAACCGGGACTGGGGGCTACACCTTC | CASSETGTGGYTF
- | - | TRBJ1-2 | TRBV30 | TGTGCCTGGAGTGTAGACGATCAGCCAGGAGGCTACACCTTC | CAWSVDDQPGGYTF
few | - | TRBJ1-2 | TRBV30 | TGTGCCTGGAGTGTACCGGCAGCCCGGGGAGAAAACTATGGCTACACCTTC | CAWSVPAARGENYGYTF
- | TRBD1 | TRBJ2-5 | TRBV29-1 | TGCAGCGTCTGCAGGACAGGCCACCAAGAGACCCAGTACTTC | CSVCRTGHQETQYF
- | - | TRBJ2-2 | TRBV2 | TGTGCCAGCAGCGACGGGACTTACACCGGGGAGCTGTTTTTT | CASSDGTYTGELFF
- | - | TRBJ2-7 | TRBV9 | TGTGCCAGCTCCCCCGGGAGCTCCTACGAGCAGTACTTC | CASSPGSSYEQYF